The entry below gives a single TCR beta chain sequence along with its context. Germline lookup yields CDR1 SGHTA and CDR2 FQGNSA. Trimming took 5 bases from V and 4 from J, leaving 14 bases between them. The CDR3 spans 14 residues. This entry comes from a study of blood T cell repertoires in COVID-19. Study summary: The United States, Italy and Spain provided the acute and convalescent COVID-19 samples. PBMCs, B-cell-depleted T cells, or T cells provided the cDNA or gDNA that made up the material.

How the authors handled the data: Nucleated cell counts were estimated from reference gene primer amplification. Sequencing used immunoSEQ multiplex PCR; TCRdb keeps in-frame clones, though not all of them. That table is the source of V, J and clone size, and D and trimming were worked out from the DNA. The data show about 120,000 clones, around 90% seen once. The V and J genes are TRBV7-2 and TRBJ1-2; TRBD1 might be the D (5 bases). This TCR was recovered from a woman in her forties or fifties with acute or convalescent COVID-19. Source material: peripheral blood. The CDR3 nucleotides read TGTGCCAGCAGCGTACCGGGACTCGTCTATGGCTACACCTTC. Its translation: CASSVPGLVYGYTF.